What follows is one TCR beta chain and its context. Its target is not known. This entry comes from a study of cytomegalovirus exposure and HLA in healthy donors. Study-level results: Some highly shared sequence variants likely arose as a pipeline artifact. Prior analysis indicated that the majority of TCR beta V segments exhibited productivity approximately 87% or approximately 30% of the time.

V gave up 0 bases and J gave up 0 bases, with 14 bases separating them. The CDR3 loop spans 16 amino acids. Germline CDR1 and CDR2: SQVTM and ANQGSEA. A multiplex PCR was run with 60 Vbeta primers and 13 Jbeta primers. The repertoire was sequenced with immunoSEQ multiplex PCR; TCRdb's copy has only in-frame clones and lacks some. The data show about 140,000 clones, 61% seen once. This clonotype originated in a male donor in good health and CMV-seronegative. The chain employs TRBV29-1 and TRBJ1-1, with D perhaps TRBD1 (5 bases). The sample taken for sequencing was PBMCs. The CDR3 region is CSVEEAGWGLNTEAFF. The CDR3 DNA is TGCAGCGTTGAAGAAGCAGGGTGGGGTTTGAACACTGAAGCTTTCTTT.